The 22 T cell receptor beta chains reported below all come from one sample, sequenced in a study of blood T cell repertoires in COVID-19. Assay: immunoSEQ multiplex PCR; the TCRdb copy retains only in-frame clones and omits some. Found here are roughly 300,000 clones, just under 90% of them singletons; the top ten hold less than 2%. The sample taken for sequencing was peripheral blood. These receptor sequences come from a young woman with COVID-19, enrolled during active disease.

This chain links TRBV27 with TRBJ2-2, with D tentatively TRBD1 (5 bases). Germline loops: CDR1 MNHEY, CDR2 SMNVEV (reference sequence). V gave up 10 bases and J gave up 6 bases, with 12 bases separating them. The CDR3 consists of 12 residues. The DNA of the CDR3 is TGTGCCACAAGGATAGGGGCCGGGGAGCTGTTTTTT. Residues: CATRIGAGELFF.

The chain uses TRBV18 and TRBJ1-1, with 7 positions matching TRBD1. Germline V gene sequence: CDR1 KGHSH, CDR2 LQKENI. This CDR3 has 14 residues. Trimming removed 5 bases from V and 1 base from J; junction bases left unmatched: 4. The CDR3 bases are TGTGCCAGCTCAAGGGACAGAGCGAACACTGAAGCTTTCTTT. Residues: CASSRDRANTEAFF.

This chain joins TRBV28 and TRBJ1-3; TRBD1 matches 7 bases. The CDR3 sequence is 14 residues long. With V trimmed by 3 bases and J by 2 bases, 1 base remained unmatched. Germline V gives CDR1 MDHEN, CDR2 SYDVKM. The CDR3 loop reads CASSLDRPGNTIYF. The DNA for the CDR3 is TGTGCCAGCAGTTTGGACAGGCCTGGAAACACCATATATTTT.

The chain links TRBV2 to TRBJ2-1; 8 bases fit TRBD2. Germline-derived CDR1 and CDR2 are SNHLY and FYNNEI. J gave up 5 bases and V 6 bases, and 12 bases lay outside the gene matches. CDR3 length: 16 residues. The CDR3 DNA follows: TGTGCCAGCAGCCTACTAGCCGCGGGGGGTAACAATGAGCAGTTCTTC. It yields the protein CASSLLAAGGNNEQFF.

The chain couples TRBV6-4 to TRBJ1-1; weak D call: TRBD1 (6 bases). The CDR3 is 17 amino acids. Trimming took 7 bases from V and 1 from J, leaving 22 bases between them. Per germline, CDR1 MRHNA and CDR2 SNTAGT. The CDR3 sequence is CASTLPGQIPQNTEAFF. The DNA for the CDR3 is TGTGCCAGCACCCTACCGGGACAAATCCCTCAGAACACTGAAGCTTTCTTT.

J is TRBJ1-1 and V is TRBV6-1, with no clear D. Germline assignment: CDR1 MNHNS and CDR2 SASEGT. Trimming removed 1 base from V and 4 bases from J, with 4 bases in between. This CDR3 comprises 12 residues. The CDR3: CASSEGGTEAFF. The CDR3 DNA is TGTGCCAGCAGTGAAGGCGGCACTGAAGCTTTCTTT.

The J gene is TRBJ1-5, the V gene TRBV29-1; weak D call: TRBD1 (6 bases). The ends were cut back, 7 bases at V and 3 bases at J, with 13 bases in the middle. Germline lookup yields CDR1 SQVTM and CDR2 ANQGSEA. The CDR3 sequence is 13 residues long. The chain's CDR3 is CSAADSYNQPQHF. The CDR3 DNA follows: TGCAGCGCCGCGGACAGCTACAATCAGCCCCAGCATTTT.

The chain links TRBV7-8 to TRBJ2-3; weak D call: TRBD2 (5 bases). V lost 5 bases and J lost 1, with 16 bases in between. CDR3 length equals 16 residues. Germline CDR1 reads SGHVS; CDR2 reads FQNEAQ. CDR3 coding DNA: TGTGCCAGCAGCCCCGTCCGTTTCGGGGGCACAGATACGCAGTATTTT. It yields the protein CASSPVRFGGTDTQYF.

This rearrangement joins TRBV12-5 to TRBJ2-3; D ambiguous. Trimming left V 5 bases short and J 3 bases short, with 9 bases between. This CDR3 has 13 amino acids. Germline V CDR1 and CDR2: LGHNT, FRNRAP. CDR3 loop: CASGPGTTDTQYF. CDR3 coding DNA: TGTGCTAGTGGTCCTGGTACAACAGATACGCAGTATTTT.

This sequence joins TRBV7-8 and TRBJ1-5; no definite D call. Trimming cost V 0 bases and J 5 bases, with 5 bases left between them. CDR3 length: 13 residues. The germline gives CDR1 SGHVS, CDR2 FQNEAQ. The CDR3 sequence is CASSLARDQPQHF. CDR3 DNA: TGTGCCAGCAGCTTAGCCCGGGATCAGCCCCAGCATTTT.

The V gene is TRBV6-5, the J gene TRBJ1-4; TRBD1 might be the D (5 bases). The germline V gene encodes CDR1 MNHEY and CDR2 SVGAGI. V lost 11 bases, J lost 13 bases, and 20 bases lay in between. The CDR3 extends over 12 amino acids. The CDR3 DNA reads as TGTGCCGCATTACAAGGGGTGGGGGGACTGTTTTTT. As protein: CAALQGVGGLFF.

In this sample, this clone turned up a few times. The chain combines TRBV7-9 with TRBJ1-6; tentatively, D is TRBD1 (5 bases). The germline CDR1 and CDR2 sequences are SEHNR and FQNEAQ (reference sequence). V was clipped by 3 bases and J by 11 bases, with 20 bases between them. This CDR3 has 16 amino acids. CDR3 residues: CASSFNARAAGTPLHF. CDR3 bases: TGTGCCAGCAGCTTCAATGCCAGGGCGGCGGGGACACCCCTCCACTTT.

The chain joins TRBV6-5 to TRBJ2-5, with TRBD2 identical over 12 bases. Germline V CDR1 and CDR2: MNHEY, SVGAGI. Trimming cost V 6 bases and J 2 bases; bases outside gene matches: 4. CDR3 length equals 15 residues. CDR3 in amino acids: CASRLAGGLQETQYF. The CDR3 nucleotides are TGTGCCAGCAGACTAGCGGGGGGCCTTCAAGAGACCCAGTACTTC.

This chain uses TRBV27 with TRBJ2-7, with D perhaps TRBD2 (6 bases). Germline CDR1 reads MNHEY; CDR2 reads SMNVEV (reference sequence). The CDR3 loop spans 17 amino acids. V was cut by 5 bases and J by 0 bases, with 20 bases left in between. CDR3 residues: CASSPLRGGESSYEQYF. CDR3 bases: TGTGCCAGCAGTCCCCTCCGGGGCGGGGAAAGCTCCTACGAGCAGTACTTC.

This clone was counted a single time. The rearrangement links TRBV3-1 (or the pseudogene TRBV3-2) to TRBJ2-2; the D is unclear. The length of the CDR3 is 12 residues. CDR1 is LGHDT, CDR2 YNNKEL, per germline (reference sequence). Deletions cut 6 bases from V and 5 bases from J, with 7 bases between. The CDR3 DNA reads TGTGCCAGCAGTTCGGTAACCGGGGAGCTGTTTTTT. Protein sequence: CASSSVTGELFF.

The chain joins TRBV4-1 to TRBJ1-2; 10 bases align to TRBD1. The length of the CDR3 is 16 residues. The ends lost 1 base at V and 4 bases at J; junction bases unmatched: 6. Per the germline V gene, CDR1 is MGHRA and CDR2 is YSYEKL. This CDR3 reads CASSQGQGAGGYGYTF. The DNA for the CDR3 is TGCGCCAGCAGCCAAGGACAGGGGGCCGGGGGCTATGGCTACACCTTC.

The rearrangement uses TRBV4-2 and TRBJ2-3, with 13 bases lining up with TRBD2. CDR3 length: 21 residues. CDR1 LGHNA and CDR2 YNFKEQ come from the germline V gene. V shed 1 base and J 2 bases; nucleotides not matched to a gene: 15. CDR3 DNA sequence: TGTGCCAGCAGCCAAGCGCTATCCGGACTAGCGGGGGCCCTACACACAGATACGCAGTATTTT. Translation: CASSQALSGLAGALHTDTQYF.

This CDR3 is CASSPGGEQFF. Written as DNA, the CDR3 is TGTGCCAGCAGCCCAGGGGGTGAGCAGTTCTTC. The chain couples TRBV11-2 to TRBJ2-1; 7 nucleotides align to TRBD1. The CDR3 length is 11 residues. CDR1 is SGHAT and CDR2 is FQNNGV in the germline V gene. J was trimmed by 9 bases and V by 5 bases; bases with no gene match: 1.

The chain carries TRBV12-3 or TRBV12-4 and TRBJ2-3; tentatively, D is TRBD2 (5 bases). V dropped 5 bases and J dropped 12 bases, with 18 bases sitting between them. The length of the CDR3 is 13 residues. The CDR3 sequence is CASSPSGSESQYF. Written as DNA, the CDR3 is TGTGCCAGCAGTCCCAGCGGTAGCGAGTCACAGTATTTT.

This clone appeared a single time. This chain connects TRBV30 to TRBJ1-2, with TRBD1 as a possible D gene (5 bases). V was cut by 0 bases and J by 4 bases, with 9 bases left in between. The CDR3 length is 13 residues. CDR1 GTSNPN and CDR2 SVGIG come from the germline V gene (reference sequence). The CDR3 protein is CAWSVPGAYGYTF. DNA of the CDR3: TGTGCCTGGAGTGTACCTGGGGCCTATGGCTACACCTTC.

This chain joins TRBV7-8 and TRBJ2-7, with 7 bases lining up with TRBD1. From germline, CDR1 is SGHVS and CDR2 FQNEAQ. The CDR3 is made up of 16 amino acids. V lost 4 bases, J lost 0 bases, and 9 bases stayed unmatched. The CDR3 nucleotides read TGTGCCAGCAGCTCGCGAACAGGGGCTAGCTCCTACGAGCAGTACTTC. It is translated as CASSSRTGASSYEQYF.

The chain joins TRBV9 to TRBJ2-3, with TRBD1 matching over 7 bases. CDR1 and CDR2 from the germline V gene are SGDLS and YYNGEE. The J segment lost 0 bases and the V segment lost 4 bases, leaving 5 bases of the junction unmatched. The CDR3 loop spans 15 amino acids. DNA of the CDR3: TGTGCCAGCAGCTTCGGACAGGCTAGCACAGATACGCAGTATTTT. This codes for CASSFGQASTDTQYF.